Presented here are 20 T cell receptor beta chains from one specimen sequenced in a study of post-analysis software for immune sequencing data. Study outcomes and limitations: Higher frequency in patients than in controls was seen for about 5 TRBV segments, with TRBV5-6, TRBV5-1 and TRBV20-1 among them.

Incorporated into the TCR beta cDNA libraries were unique molecular identifiers, which served to reduce PCR and sequencing biases. TCRdb re-called the PCR reads through MiXCR, storing one row per CDR3 protein. The repertoire has 450,000 or so distinct CDR3 sequences, 45% of them found once; the top ten carry over 10%. No cognate antigen is known for these TCRs. Material for sequencing was blood. These TCRs come from a girl aged 10-17 years with multiple sclerosis.

This chain links TRBV5-1 with TRBJ2-1; TRBD1 might be the D (6 bases). The J call could be wrong; TRBJ2-7 is a better fit for the DNA end. The CDR3 length is 15 residues. Germline CDR1 and CDR2: SGHRS and YFSETQ. CDR3 region: CASSHRLNRDHGQYF. As DNA, the CDR3 is TGCGCCAGCAGCCACCGCCTTAACAGGGACCACGGGCAGTACTTC.

The chain is built from TRBV20-1 and TRBJ2-7; 10 nucleotides align to TRBD2. This CDR3 comprises 15 residues. Trimming at V came to 1 base and at J to 2 bases, leaving 5 bases not matched to a gene. Per the germline V gene, CDR1 is DFQATT and CDR2 is SNEGSKA (reference sequence). The CDR3 DNA sequence: TGCAGTGCTAGAGGAGCGGGAGGGGTTACCTACGAGCAGTACTTC. Translation: CSARGAGGVTYEQYF.

There are a few counts of this clonotype. The chain is built from TRBV5-1 and TRBJ2-3; tentative D call: TRBD1 (6 bases). Germline-derived CDR1 and CDR2 are SGHRS and YFSETQ. Trimming pared 0 bases from V and 4 bases from J, leaving 15 bases between. CDR3 length: 16 residues. The CDR3, as DNA: TGCGCCAGCAGCTTGGTAACAGGGACCGACGCAGATACGCAGTATTTT. It translates to CASSLVTGTDADTQYF.

There are a few counts of this clonotype. The chain links TRBV20-1 to TRBJ2-7; 9 nucleotides line up with TRBD2. The germline V gene encodes CDR1 DFQATT and CDR2 SNEGSKA (reference sequence). The CDR3 covers 15 residues. V shed 3 bases and J 3 bases; nucleotides not matched to a gene: 9. CDR3 in DNA: TGCAGTGCTAGTTTTTTGGCGGGAGGGAGCTACGAGCAGTACTTC. Protein: CSASFLAGGSYEQYF.

As regards this clonotype: At one boundary the junction diverges from the germline segment, which might be a read error. The CDR3 DNA follows: TGTGCCAGCAGTGACGGGGGTGGCTCCTGCGAGCAGTACTTC. Residues: CASSDGGGSCEQYF. The V call is TRBV6-4, the J call TRBJ2-5, with D perhaps TRBD1 or TRBD2 (5 bases each). The end of the DNA aligns better with TRBJ2-7, so the J call may be wrong. CDR3 length: 14 residues. The germline CDR1 and CDR2 sequences are MRHNA and SNTAGT.

This clonotype was counted a few times. J is TRBJ2-7 and V is TRBV18; 7 nucleotides match TRBD1. CDR1 and CDR2 from the germline V gene are KGHSH and LQKENI. J gave up 6 bases and V 3 bases, and 14 bases lay outside the gene matches. The CDR3 covers 16 residues. This CDR3 reads CASSPPTTGPLGEQYF. The DNA for the CDR3 is TGTGCCAGCTCACCGCCTACGACAGGGCCTTTGGGCGAGCAGTACTTC.

This clonotype was counted between two and nine times. CDR3 loop: CASSLPAGSKIANYGYTF. The DNA for the CDR3 is TGTGCCAGCAGCCTCCCGGCAGGGTCGAAGATAGCTAACTATGGCTACACCTTC. This chain uses TRBV7-9 with TRBJ1-2; tentative D call: TRBD1 (5 bases). The V end was cut by 5 bases, the J end by 0 bases, with 22 bases between. The CDR3 contains 18 residues. Germline values: CDR1 SEHNR, CDR2 FQNEAQ (reference sequence).

This clonotype was counted ten times or more. The chain joins TRBV7-3 to TRBJ2-5; 11 bases match TRBD2. The trim removed 4 bases at V and 3 bases at J, leaving 4 bases unmatched. The CDR3 covers 15 residues. Germline assignment: CDR1 SGHTA and CDR2 FQGTGA. CDR3 sequence (DNA): TGTGCCAGCAGCTCAAAGGGACTAGCGGAAGAGACCCAGTACTTC. It encodes CASSSKGLAEETQYF.

The CDR3 is CASSETGTEYGTSGRTGANVLTF. The CDR3 coding sequence is TGTGCCAGCAGTGAAACCGGGACAGAATACGGGACTAGCGGGAGGACTGGGGCCAACGTCCTGACTTTC. This chain connects TRBV2 to TRBJ2-6; TRBD2 matches at 15 bases. The CDR3 extends over 23 amino acids. The V gene's germline CDR1 is SNHLY and CDR2 FYNNEI. J was trimmed by 2 bases and V by 2 bases; bases with no gene match: 16.

This clonotype has only a few counts. The chain links TRBV3-1 to TRBJ2-1; 8 bases line up with TRBD1. Per the germline V gene, CDR1 is LGHDT and CDR2 is YNNKEL (reference sequence). After removal of 4 bases from V and 13 bases from J, the junction contained 9 bases not matched to a gene. The CDR3 length is 13 residues. CDR3 protein: CASSPNSQGAQFF. Written as DNA, the CDR3 is TGTGCCAGCAGCCCCAACTCGCAGGGGGCTCAGTTCTTC.

This clonotype occurred a few times. This chain links TRBV5-1 with TRBJ1-1, with D uncertain. V lost 4 bases to trimming and J lost 1 base, with 11 bases between them. The CDR3 sequence is 14 residues long. Looked up from germline, CDR1 is SGHRS and CDR2 is YFSETQ. CDR3 nucleotides: TGCGCCAGCAGCGCGGACGGCGAGAACACTGAAGCTTTCTTT. Protein: CASSADGENTEAFF.

This chain joins TRBV6-5 and TRBJ2-7; D tentatively reads TRBD1 or TRBD2 (6 bases each). Trimming took 2 bases from V and 0 from J, leaving 14 bases between them. The V gene's germline CDR1 is MNHEY and CDR2 SVGAGI. The CDR3 contains 16 residues. The CDR3 reads CASSYIRGDNSYEQYF. The CDR3 coding sequence is TGTGCCAGCAGTTACATAAGGGGGGACAACTCCTACGAGCAGTACTTC.

This rearrangement joins TRBV20-1 to TRBJ2-1; D might be TRBD2 (7 bases). Germline V gene data show CDR1 as DFQATT and CDR2 as SNEGSKA (reference sequence). This CDR3 spans 12 amino acids. V was cut by 6 bases and J by 5 bases, with 11 bases left in between. CDR3 residues: CSAKRDNNEQFF. CDR3 nucleotides: TGCAGTGCCAAGCGGGACAACAATGAGCAGTTCTTC.

The chain couples TRBV11-2 to TRBJ2-7; 9 nucleotides align to TRBD1. The CDR3 covers 15 residues. J was trimmed by 2 bases and V by 4 bases; bases with no gene match: 6. CDR1 is SGHAT, CDR2 FQNNGV, per germline. In DNA, the CDR3 is TGTGCCAGCAGCTCACGTAGACAGGGGGCCTACGAGCAGTACTTC. Protein product: CASSSRRQGAYEQYF.

This clonotype was found a few times. This rearrangement joins TRBV7-9 to TRBJ2-1, with 9 bases lining up with TRBD2. Germline V gene sequence: CDR1 SEHNR, CDR2 FQNEAQ (reference sequence). The ends lost 5 bases at V and 4 bases at J; junction bases unmatched: 6. The CDR3 is 15 residues long. The CDR3 DNA is TGTGCCAGCAGCACCGGGACTAGCAGGTACAATGAGCAGTTCTTC. Translated: CASSTGTSRYNEQFF.

This sequence joins TRBV5-1 and TRBJ1-1; D is perhaps TRBD1 (6 bases). CDR1 SGHRS and CDR2 YFSETQ come from the germline V gene. The CDR3 runs to 15 residues. The V gene lost 2 bases and the J gene lost 4 bases, with 15 bases spanning the gap. CDR3 amino acids: CASSLGGASRTEAFF. The DNA of the CDR3 is TGCGCCAGCAGCTTAGGGGGGGCAAGTCGCACTGAAGCTTTCTTT. Full variable domain (remainder filled in from reference TRBV5-1 and TRBJ1-1): KAGVTQTPRYLIKTRGQQVTLSCSPISGHRSVSWYQQTPGQGLQFLFEYFSETQRNKGNFPGRFSGRQFSNSRSEMNVSTLELGDSALYLCASSLGGASRTEAFFGQGTRLTVV.

The count of this clonotype is one. This chain joins TRBV19 and TRBJ2-1; D ambiguous. Trimming cost V 6 bases and J 8 bases, with 14 bases left between them. The CDR3 runs to 13 residues. Germline lookup yields CDR1 LNHDA and CDR2 SQIVND (reference sequence). This CDR3 is CASRADLVDEQFF. The CDR3 DNA follows: TGTGCCAGTAGGGCGGATCTTGTCGATGAGCAGTTCTTC.

This rearrangement joins TRBV11-2 to TRBJ2-3; D unresolved. This CDR3 has 15 residues. Germline CDR1 and CDR2: SGHAT and FQNNGV. Trimming pared 0 bases from V and 3 bases from J, leaving 10 bases between. The DNA of the CDR3 is TGTGCCAGCAGCTTAGAGGTCCAGAATACAGATACGCAGTATTTT. Protein: CASSLEVQNTDTQYF. Drawing the rest from reference TRBV11-2 and TRBJ2-3, the complete variable domain is EAGVAQSPRYKIIEKRQSVAFWCNPISGHATLYWYQQILGQGPKLLIQFQNNGVVDDSQLPKDRFSAERLKGVDSTLKIQPAKLEDSAVYLCASSLEVQNTDTQYFGPGTRLTVL.

The chain employs TRBV12-3 or TRBV12-4 and TRBJ2-5; D is possibly TRBD2 (6 bases). Trimming removed 5 bases at V and 4 bases at J, with 17 bases between. CDR3 size: 15 residues. The CDR3 coding sequence is TGTGCCAGCAGTCAGGGCGGGAAGGGGCCAGAGACCCAGTACTTC. This codes for CASSQGGKGPETQYF.

This clonotype was recorded at least ten times. This chain links TRBV10-3 with TRBJ2-3; D unresolved. This CDR3 comprises 13 residues. Germline V lookup: CDR1 ENHRY, CDR2 SYGVKD. Trimming removed 4 bases at V and 4 bases at J, with 9 bases between. The CDR3 DNA reads as TGTGCCATCAGTGTTCAGGCTTCAGATACGCAGTATTTT. Its protein is CAISVQASDTQYF.